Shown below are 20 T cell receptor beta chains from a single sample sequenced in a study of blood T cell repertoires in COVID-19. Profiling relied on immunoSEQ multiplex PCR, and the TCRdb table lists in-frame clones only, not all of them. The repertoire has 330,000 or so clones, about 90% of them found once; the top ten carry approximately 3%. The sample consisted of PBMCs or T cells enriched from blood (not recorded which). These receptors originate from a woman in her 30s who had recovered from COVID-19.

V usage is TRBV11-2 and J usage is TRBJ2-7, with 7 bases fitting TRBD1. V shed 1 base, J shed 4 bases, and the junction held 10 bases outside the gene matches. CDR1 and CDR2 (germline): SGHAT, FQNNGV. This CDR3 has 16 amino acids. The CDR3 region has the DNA TGTGCCAGCAGCTTAGGGACAGGCCTCTGGAAATACGAGCAGTACTTC. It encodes CASSLGTGLWKYEQYF.

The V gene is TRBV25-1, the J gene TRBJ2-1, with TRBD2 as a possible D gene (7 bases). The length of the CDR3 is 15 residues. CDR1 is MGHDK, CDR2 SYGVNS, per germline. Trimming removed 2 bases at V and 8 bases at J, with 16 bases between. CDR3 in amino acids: CASSEAQGRAYEQFF. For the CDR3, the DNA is TGTGCCAGCAGTGAAGCGCAGGGGAGGGCCTATGAGCAGTTCTTC.

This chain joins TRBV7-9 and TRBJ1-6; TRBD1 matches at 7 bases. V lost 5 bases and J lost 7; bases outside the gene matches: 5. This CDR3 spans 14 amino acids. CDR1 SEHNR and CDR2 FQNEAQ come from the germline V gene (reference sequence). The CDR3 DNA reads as TGTGCCAGCAGCCCCGGGACAGTCAATTCACCCCTCCACTTT. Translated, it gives CASSPGTVNSPLHF.

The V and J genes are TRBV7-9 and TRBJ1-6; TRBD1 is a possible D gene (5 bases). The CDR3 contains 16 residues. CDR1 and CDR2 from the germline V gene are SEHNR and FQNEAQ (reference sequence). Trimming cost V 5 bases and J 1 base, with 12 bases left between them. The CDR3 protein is CASSPPGGSYNSPLHF. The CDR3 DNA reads TGTGCCAGCAGCCCCCCTGGGGGGTCCTATAATTCACCCCTCCACTTT.

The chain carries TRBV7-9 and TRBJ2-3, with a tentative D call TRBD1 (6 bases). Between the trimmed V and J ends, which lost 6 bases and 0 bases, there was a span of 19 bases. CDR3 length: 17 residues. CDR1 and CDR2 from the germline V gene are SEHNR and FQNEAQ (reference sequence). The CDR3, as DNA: TGTGCCAGCAGACCCGGGTGGGGGCCCTATAGCACAGATACGCAGTATTTT. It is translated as CASRPGWGPYSTDTQYF.

CDR3: CASSRSKTSGSTDTQYF. The CDR3 coding sequence is TGTGCCAGCAGCCGCTCCAAGACTAGCGGCAGCACAGATACGCAGTATTTT. The chain carries TRBV13 and TRBJ2-3, with TRBD2 identical over 9 bases. The junction had 9 bases not matched to a gene; V was cut back by 5 bases and J by 0 bases. This CDR3 comprises 17 residues. The V gene's germline CDR1 is PRHDT and CDR2 FYEKMQ (reference sequence).

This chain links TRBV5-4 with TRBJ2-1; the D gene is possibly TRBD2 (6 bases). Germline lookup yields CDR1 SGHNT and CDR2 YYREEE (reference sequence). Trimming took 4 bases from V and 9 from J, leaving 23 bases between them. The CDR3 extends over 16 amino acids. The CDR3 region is CASSAALATLQIEQFF. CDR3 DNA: TGTGCCAGCAGCGCCGCCCTAGCGACTCTCCAAATTGAGCAGTTCTTC.

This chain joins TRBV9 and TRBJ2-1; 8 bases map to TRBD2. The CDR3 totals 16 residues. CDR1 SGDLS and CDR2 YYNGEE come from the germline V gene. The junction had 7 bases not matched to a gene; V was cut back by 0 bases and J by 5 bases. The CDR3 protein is CASSVGPSGFDNEQFF. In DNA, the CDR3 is TGTGCCAGCAGCGTAGGTCCTAGCGGGTTTGACAATGAGCAGTTCTTC.

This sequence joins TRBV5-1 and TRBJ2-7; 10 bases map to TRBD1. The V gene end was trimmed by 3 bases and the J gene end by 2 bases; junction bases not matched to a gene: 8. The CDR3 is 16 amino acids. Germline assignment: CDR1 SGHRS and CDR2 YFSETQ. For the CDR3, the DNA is TGCGCCAGCAGCTCGACCGGGACAGGGGAAACCTACGAGCAGTACTTC. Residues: CASSSTGTGETYEQYF.

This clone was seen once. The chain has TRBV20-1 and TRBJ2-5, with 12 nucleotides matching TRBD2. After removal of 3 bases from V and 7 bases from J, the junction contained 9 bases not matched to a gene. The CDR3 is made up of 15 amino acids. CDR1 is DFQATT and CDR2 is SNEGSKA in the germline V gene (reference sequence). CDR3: CSASRASGGAVTQYF. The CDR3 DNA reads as TGCAGTGCTAGTAGGGCTAGCGGGGGGGCCGTGACCCAGTACTTC.

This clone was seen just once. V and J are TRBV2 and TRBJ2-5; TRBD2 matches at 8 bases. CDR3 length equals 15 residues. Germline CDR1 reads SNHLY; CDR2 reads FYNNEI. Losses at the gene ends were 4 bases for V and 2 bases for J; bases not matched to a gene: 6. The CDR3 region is CASSGTSGGQETQYF. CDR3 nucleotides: TGTGCCAGCAGTGGAACCAGCGGGGGACAAGAGACCCAGTACTTC.

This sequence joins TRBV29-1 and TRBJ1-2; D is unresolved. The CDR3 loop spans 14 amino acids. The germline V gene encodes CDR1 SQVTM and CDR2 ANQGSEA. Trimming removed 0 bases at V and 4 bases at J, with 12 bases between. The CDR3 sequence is CSVEDLEGSYGYTF. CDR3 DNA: TGCAGCGTTGAAGATCTGGAGGGCTCCTATGGCTACACCTTC.

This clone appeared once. This chain's CDR3 is CASTSWRLASTGELFF. The CDR3 DNA follows: TGTGCCAGTACCTCTTGGAGACTAGCGAGCACCGGGGAGCTGTTTTTT. This chain connects TRBV19 to TRBJ2-2; 8 bases match TRBD2. CDR3 size: 16 residues. After removal of 7 bases from V and 4 bases from J, the junction contained 11 bases not matched to a gene. Germline V gives CDR1 LNHDA, CDR2 SQIVND (reference sequence).

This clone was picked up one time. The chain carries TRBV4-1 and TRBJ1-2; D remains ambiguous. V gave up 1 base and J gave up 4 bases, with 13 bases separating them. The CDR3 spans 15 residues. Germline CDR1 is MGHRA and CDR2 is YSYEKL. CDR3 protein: CASSQAREGPYGYTF. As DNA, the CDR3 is TGCGCCAGCAGCCAAGCCCGGGAGGGTCCCTATGGCTACACCTTC.

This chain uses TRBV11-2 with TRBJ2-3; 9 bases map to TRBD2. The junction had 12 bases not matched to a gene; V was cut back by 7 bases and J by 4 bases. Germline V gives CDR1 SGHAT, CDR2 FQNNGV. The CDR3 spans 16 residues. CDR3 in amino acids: CASTLGLARAADTQYF. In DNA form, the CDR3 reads TGTGCCAGCACCCTAGGACTAGCGAGAGCCGCAGATACGCAGTATTTT.

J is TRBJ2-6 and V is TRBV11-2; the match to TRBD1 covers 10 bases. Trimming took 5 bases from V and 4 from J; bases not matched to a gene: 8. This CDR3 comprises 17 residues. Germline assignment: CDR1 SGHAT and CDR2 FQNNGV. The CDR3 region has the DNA TGTGCCAGCAGCATTCGACAGGGGGCTATAGGGGCCAACGTCCTGACTTTC. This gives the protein CASSIRQGAIGANVLTF. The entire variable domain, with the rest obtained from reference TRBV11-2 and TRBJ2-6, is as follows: EAGVAQSPRYKIIEKRQSVAFWCNPISGHATLYWYQQILGQGPKLLIQFQNNGVVDDSQLPKDRFSAERLKGVDSTLKIQPAKLEDSAVYLCASSIRQGAIGANVLTFGAGSRLTVL.

The CDR3 loop reads CASSQSYRGKLDTEAFF. The CDR3 DNA follows: TGCGCCAGCAGTCAATCCTACAGGGGGAAATTGGACACTGAAGCTTTCTTT. The chain links TRBV23-1 to TRBJ1-1; 8 bases are a match to TRBD1. TRBV23-1 is an ORF for which the function is uncertain. V was pared by 0 bases and J by 3 bases, with 9 bases of the junction left unmatched. This CDR3 region has 17 residues.

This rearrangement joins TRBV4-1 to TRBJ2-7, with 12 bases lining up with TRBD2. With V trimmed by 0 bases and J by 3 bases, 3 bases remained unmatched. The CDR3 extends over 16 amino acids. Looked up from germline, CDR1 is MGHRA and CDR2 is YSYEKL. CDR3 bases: TGCGCCAGCAGCCAAGACGGGACTAGCGGGTTCTACGAGCAGTACTTC. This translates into CASSQDGTSGFYEQYF.

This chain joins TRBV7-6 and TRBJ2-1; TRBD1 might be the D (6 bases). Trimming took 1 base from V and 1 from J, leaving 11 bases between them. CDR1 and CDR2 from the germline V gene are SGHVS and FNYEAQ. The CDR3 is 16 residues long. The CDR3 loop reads CASSLEQGWSYNEQFF. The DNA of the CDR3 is TGTGCCAGCAGCTTAGAACAGGGCTGGTCCTACAATGAGCAGTTCTTC.

CDR3 coding DNA: TGTGCCAGCAGCTACGCAGGGAATCTAGCCAAAAACATTCAGTACTTC. It encodes CASSYAGNLAKNIQYF. The rearrangement uses TRBV11-2 and TRBJ2-4; the D gene is possibly TRBD1 (5 bases). With 4 bases removed from V and 0 bases from J, the gap between germline ends came to 13 bases. The CDR3 runs 16 residues. Germline V CDR1 and CDR2: SGHAT, FQNNGV.